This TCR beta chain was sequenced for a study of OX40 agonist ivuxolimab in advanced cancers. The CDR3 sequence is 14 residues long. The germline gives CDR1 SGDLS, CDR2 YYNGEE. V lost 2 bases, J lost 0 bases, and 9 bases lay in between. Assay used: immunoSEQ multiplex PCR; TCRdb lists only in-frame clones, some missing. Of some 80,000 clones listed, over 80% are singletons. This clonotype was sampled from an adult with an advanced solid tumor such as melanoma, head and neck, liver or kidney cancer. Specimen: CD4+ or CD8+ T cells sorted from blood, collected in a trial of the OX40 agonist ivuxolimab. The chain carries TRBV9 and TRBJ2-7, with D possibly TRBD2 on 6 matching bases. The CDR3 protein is CASSVRDFSYEQYF. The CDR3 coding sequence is TGTGCCAGCAGCGTCCGGGACTTCTCCTACGAGCAGTACTTC.